This T cell receptor beta chain was sequenced during a study of cytomegalovirus exposure and HLA in healthy donors. Study background: Earlier work reported 110 million or so unique TCR beta sequences from roughly 180 million T cells. Genotyping showed about 80% of 398 donors falling in the Caucasian-associated ancestry cluster. Study-wide results and limits: Most CMV-associated TCR beta chains appeared HLA-restricted in a later analysis.

PCR amplification relied on 60 Vbeta primers (plus 13 Jbeta primers). Clones were sequenced by immunoSEQ multiplex PCR, and TCRdb holds only the in-frame ones, with some missing. Among some 180,000 clones, around 86% were seen once, and the ten largest hold about 2.3%. As to this clone: Its cognate antigen is unknown.

Donors were nominally healthy when sampled, though unrecorded immune exposures were likely. This TCR derives from a male donor in good health and CMV-seronegative. The material sequenced was PBMCs.

CDR3 sequence (DNA): TGTGCCAGCTCACTTGTTTCGCGGGGAATGGGGGACAATGAGCAGTTCTTC. The encoded protein is CASSLVSRGMGDNEQFF. The chain couples TRBV18 to TRBJ2-1; a possible D gene is TRBD2 (6 bases). This CDR3 has 17 amino acids. Germline CDR1 KGHSH, CDR2 LQKENI. V lost 4 bases to trimming and J lost 5 bases, with 21 bases between them. Based on the CDR3 plus reference TRBV18 and TRBJ2-1, the full variable domain is NAGVMQNPRHLVRRRGQEARLRCSPMKGHSHVYWYRQLPEEGLKFMVYLQKENIIDESGMPKERFSAEFPKEGPSILRIQQVVRGDSAAYFCASSLVSRGMGDNEQFFGPGTRLTVL.